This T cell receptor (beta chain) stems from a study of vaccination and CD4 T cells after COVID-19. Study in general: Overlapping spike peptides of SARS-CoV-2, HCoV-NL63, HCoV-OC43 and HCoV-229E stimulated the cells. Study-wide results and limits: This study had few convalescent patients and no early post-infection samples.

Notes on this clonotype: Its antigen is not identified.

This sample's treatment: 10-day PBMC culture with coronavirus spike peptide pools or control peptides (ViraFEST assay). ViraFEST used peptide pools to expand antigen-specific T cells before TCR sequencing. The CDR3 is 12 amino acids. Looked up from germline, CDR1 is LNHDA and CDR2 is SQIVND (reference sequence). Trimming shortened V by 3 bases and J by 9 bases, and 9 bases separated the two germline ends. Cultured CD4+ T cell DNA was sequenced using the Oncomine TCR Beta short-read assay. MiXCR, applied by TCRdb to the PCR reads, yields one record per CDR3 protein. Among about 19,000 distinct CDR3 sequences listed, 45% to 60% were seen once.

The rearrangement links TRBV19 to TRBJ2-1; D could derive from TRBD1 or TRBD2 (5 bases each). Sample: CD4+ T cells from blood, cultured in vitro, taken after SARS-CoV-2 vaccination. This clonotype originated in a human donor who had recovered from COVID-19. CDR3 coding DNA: TGTGCCAGTAGTATGTTGAGGGGTGAGCAGTTCTTC. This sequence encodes CASSMLRGEQFF.